These T cell receptor beta chains were read from a single sample in a study of identical twins. TCRdb used MiXCR to reprocess the 5' RACE reads, holding one entry per CDR3 protein. The table records 500,000 to 700,000 distinct CDR3 sequences, under 8.5% of them present only once. These data also formed part of another study, on yellow fever vaccine responses in identical twins.

Sequencing was carried out using PBMCs. The receptors were sampled from a woman aged 18 to 35 in good health. Both conserved end residues are part of each CDR3. The D gene is left open where the match is weak. Clone size is not always given. Where it is, it says once, few, many or a class for expanded clones.

clone_size | j_call | v_call | d_call | cdr3_aa | cdr3_nt
NA | TRBJ1-2 | TRBV9 | TRBD1 | CASSVAQGGYGYTF | TGTGCCAGCAGCGTAGCACAGGGGGGCTATGGCTACACCTTC
NA | TRBJ2-4 | TRBV5-5 | TRBD2 | CASSSGLAVAKNIQYF | TGTGCCAGCAGCTCCGGACTAGCGGTAGCCAAAAACATTCAGTACTTC
few | TRBJ2-5 | TRBV9 | NA | CASSVATGGAGETQYF | TGTGCCAGCAGCGTAGCTACGGGCGGGGCGGGAGAGACCCAGTACTTC
NA | TRBJ1-5 | TRBV2 | NA | CASGEPQHF | TGTGCCAGCGGCGAGCCCCAGCATTTT
many | TRBJ2-1 | TRBV7-8 | TRBD2 | CASSFFALAGGEQFF | TGTGCCAGCAGCTTCTTTGCACTAGCGGGGGGGGAGCAGTTCTTC
few | TRBJ2-2 | TRBV12-3/TRBV12-4 | NA | CASSSPVPASNTGELFF | TGTGCCAGCAGTTCTCCCGTTCCAGCATCGAACACCGGGGAGCTGTTTTTT
NA | TRBJ2-3 | TRBV11-2 | NA | CASSSPLPLVSDTQYF | TGTGCCAGCAGCTCCCCCCTCCCGTTGGTGTCAGATACGCAGTATTTT
many | TRBJ2-4 | TRBV18 | NA | CASSPLGHPGGKNIQYF | TGTGCCAGCTCACCCCTAGGACACCCTGGGGGCAAAAACATTCAGTACTTC
many | TRBJ2-1 | TRBV12-3/TRBV12-4 | NA | CASSFADPYNEQFF | TGTGCCAGCAGTTTTGCGGACCCCTACAATGAGCAGTTCTTC
NA | TRBJ2-1 | TRBV24-1 | TRBD2 | CATSEVTSDEQFF | TGTGCCACCAGTGAGGTGACTAGCGATGAGCAGTTCTTC
many | TRBJ2-1 | TRBV7-2 | NA | CASSLLFNEQFF | TGTGCCAGCAGCTTATTGTTCAATGAGCAGTTCTTC
few | TRBJ2-3 | TRBV29-1 | NA | CSVVFAVTDTQYF | TGCAGCGTTGTCTTTGCGGTGACAGATACGCAGTATTTT
few | TRBJ2-7 | TRBV6-1 | TRBD1 | CASRRDRTSYEQYF | TGTGCCAGCAGACGGGACAGGACGTCCTACGAGCAGTACTTC
NA | TRBJ1-1 | TRBV9 | NA | CASSVVYTGGNTEAFF | TGTGCCAGCAGCGTAGTCTACACAGGCGGTAACACTGAAGCTTTCTTT
few | TRBJ2-3 | TRBV4-2 | NA | CASSQESGRGVDTQYF | TGTGCCAGCAGCCAAGAAAGTGGGAGAGGAGTAGATACGCAGTATTTT
NA | TRBJ2-3 | TRBV5-1 | TRBD2 | CASSYRTSRNTDTQYF | TGCGCCAGCAGCTACAGGACTAGCAGAAACACAGATACGCAGTATTTT
few | TRBJ1-4 | TRBV29-1 | NA | CSVEESDGTQDEKLFF | TGCAGCGTTGAAGAGTCGGACGGGACCCAAGATGAAAAACTGTTTTTT
many | TRBJ2-3 | TRBV12-3/TRBV12-4 | NA | CASSLFFETQYF | TGTGCCAGCAGTTTATTTTTTGAGACGCAGTATTTT
NA | TRBJ2-1 | TRBV27 | NA | CPSSPSNRESYNEQFF | TGTCCCAGCAGTCCCTCTAACCGGGAGTCCTACAATGAGCAGTTCTTC
few | TRBJ2-5 | TRBV27 | NA | CASSIPGHQETQYF | TGTGCCAGCAGTATCCCAGGGCACCAAGAGACCCAGTACTTC
NA | TRBJ1-2 | TRBV28 | NA | CASTQFGTLYGYTF | TGTGCCAGCACCCAGTTCGGGACACTCTATGGCTACACCTTC
many | TRBJ1-2 | TRBV2 | NA | CASSEADYGYTF | TGTGCCAGCAGTGAGGCAGACTATGGCTACACCTTC
few | TRBJ2-2 | TRBV4-1 | NA | CASSHRGFDTGELFF | TGCGCCAGCAGCCACCGGGGGTTTGACACCGGGGAGCTGTTTTTT
few | TRBJ2-7 | TRBV12-3/TRBV12-4 | TRBD1 | CASSKGQAHDEQYF | TGTGCCAGCAGCAAGGGACAGGCCCACGACGAGCAGTACTTC
few | TRBJ2-1 | TRBV28 | NA | CASSLIDTENEQFF | TGTGCCAGCAGTTTAATCGACACGGAAAATGAGCAGTTCTTC
few | TRBJ2-6 | TRBV11-1 | TRBD1 | CASSLARLTGGTSGANVLTF | TGTGCCAGCAGCTTAGCCCGCTTGACAGGGGGGACGTCCGGGGCCAACGTCCTGACTTTC
few | TRBJ2-5 | TRBV29-1 | NA | CSVRAGKETQYF | TGCAGCGTCCGGGCGGGGAAAGAGACCCAGTACTTC
NA | TRBJ2-7 | TRBV28 | NA | CASSPQGRSYEQYF | TGTGCCAGCAGTCCACAGGGAAGGAGCTACGAGCAGTACTTC
many | TRBJ2-1 | TRBV20-1 | TRBD2 | CSARGTAGLAGYNEQFF | TGCAGTGCTAGAGGGACAGCTGGACTAGCGGGATATAATGAGCAGTTCTTC
many | TRBJ2-1 | TRBV10-3 | TRBD1 | CAISEPSQGPPGYNEQFF | TGTGCCATCAGTGAGCCCTCACAGGGGCCACCGGGCTACAATGAGCAGTTCTTC
NA | TRBJ1-5 | TRBV28 | TRBD1 | CASSFNRGQGGQPQHF | TGTGCCAGCAGTTTTAACCGGGGACAGGGTGGCCAGCCCCAGCATTTT
few | TRBJ2-7 | TRBV7-2 | NA | CASSLAQGGGSYEQYF | TGTGCCAGCAGCTTAGCGCAGGGAGGTGGGTCCTACGAGCAGTACTTC
NA | TRBJ1-1 | TRBV20-1 | NA | CSAEGKRWTEAFF | TGCAGTGCCGAGGGGAAACGATGGACTGAAGCTTTCTTT
NA | TRBJ2-2 | TRBV10-3 | NA | CAIRRLKDTGELFF | TGTGCCATCAGGAGACTCAAAGACACCGGGGAGCTGTTTTTT
few | TRBJ2-7 | TRBV12-3/TRBV12-4 | NA | CASSIRLAYGSYF | TGTGCCAGCAGTATAAGACTGGCGTACGGTTCGTACTTC
many | TRBJ2-1 | TRBV7-7 | TRBD1 | CASSLLQGALNEQFF | TGTGCCAGCAGCTTACTTCAGGGGGCTCTCAATGAGCAGTTCTTC
NA | TRBJ1-5 | TRBV2 | NA | CASSEAGGGQQPQHF | TGTGCCAGCAGTGAAGCGGGCGGGGGGCAACAGCCCCAGCATTTT
NA | TRBJ2-5 | TRBV20-1 | NA | CSARSPGPGVTQYF | TGCAGTGCTAGGTCCCCCGGGCCCGGGGTGACCCAGTACTTC
NA | TRBJ2-1 | TRBV25-1 | TRBD1 | CATEGRGSFFGQFF | TGTGCCACCGAAGGCAGGGGGTCCTTTTTTGGGCAGTTCTTC
NA | TRBJ1-6 | TRBV6-1 | NA | CASRPSGTGQKNSPLHF | TGTGCCAGCAGGCCCTCAGGAACGGGCCAGAAAAATTCACCCCTCCACTTT
NA | TRBJ2-1 | TRBV29-1 | NA | CSVEEMGNEQFF | TGCAGCGTTGAAGAAATGGGCAATGAGCAGTTCTTC